Detailed here is one TCR beta chain. CDR3 length equals 15 residues. J gave up 1 base and V 4 bases, and 6 bases lay outside the gene matches. Germline V CDR1 and CDR2: SGHDT, YYEEEE. This entry is derived from a study of blood T cell repertoires in COVID-19. Study-wide context: Samples of COVID-19 (acute and convalescent) were obtained from the United States, Italy and Spain.

Produced via immunoSEQ multiplex PCR; TCRdb's table is partial and in-frame only. The table includes tens of thousands of clones, roughly 87% detected once. Sequencing was done on a sample of peripheral blood. This TCR was recovered from a woman aged 55-69 years with acute or convalescent COVID-19. The chain combines TRBV5-6 with TRBJ1-1; 8 bases align to TRBD1. CDR3 in DNA: TGTGCCAGCAGCCCTTTGGGGACAGGGAACACTGAAGCTTTCTTT. This encodes CASSPLGTGNTEAFF.